A single count supports the clone carrying this T cell receptor beta chain. This specimen comes from a study of blood T cell repertoires in COVID-19. V lost 3 bases and J 8 bases, leaving 15 bases between the germline ends. Per germline, CDR1 SGHDN and CDR2 FVKESK. This CDR3 has 14 amino acids. Original analysis: Nucleated cell counts were estimated from reference gene primer amplification. Profiled with immunoSEQ multiplex PCR; TCRdb holds only in-frame clones, not every one. V, J and clone size are taken as reported in that table, and D and trimming were inferred from the DNA itself. Of 180,000 or so clones detected, 85% to 90% appear once; the ten largest clones hold under 2%.

The receptor's source is a man between 18 and 35 years old with active or convalescent COVID-19. Sequencing was performed on peripheral blood. The chain links TRBV14 to TRBJ2-3; weak D call: TRBD2 (6 bases). The CDR3 DNA follows: TGTGCCAGCAGCCAGGGCGGGGTCCAAGGTACGCAGTATTTT. It is translated as CASSQGGVQGTQYF.